The rows below give T cell receptor beta chains drawn from one sample of a study of CD8+ T cells in alopecia areata. Some clones are missing from TCRdb's copy, which holds only in-frame ones; the method was immunoSEQ multiplex PCR. This sample has 15,000 to 20,000 clones; around three fifths occur once, and the top ten carry roughly 8.2%. The source material was skin, sampled at week 4, from a patient treated with tofacitinib. Receptor source: a human donor with alopecia areata. CDR3s include the opening cysteine and the closing phenylalanine or tryptophan. The size of a clone is reported for some rows only, either as once, few or many, or as a class for expanded clones.

TRBV28,few,TRBJ2-7,CASSFQSGGNEQYF
TRBV27,-,TRBJ2-3,CASSGGFITDTQYF
TRBV11-2,-,TRBJ1-2,CASSLESQGTLTF
TRBV19,-,TRBJ1-6,CASSGTGNSPLHF
TRBV7-2,few,TRBJ2-7,CASSSPLPGLGLGEQYF
TRBV7-2,-,TRBJ1-2,CASSLGTRTYGYTF
TRBV2,-,TRBJ1-4,CASSSGRTGPNEKLFF
TRBV10-3,medium-sized,TRBJ2-3,CAISESAGGMTDTQYF
TRBV15,-,TRBJ2-3,CATSRPPSTVGTDTQYF
TRBV9,few,TRBJ2-5,CASSVDVAVRTQYF
TRBV5-4,-,TRBJ2-5,CASTGTSGETQYF
TRBV7-3,-,TRBJ2-2,CASSSRPDRTGELFF